This T cell receptor beta chain appears in the sequencing data of a study of T cells in localized non-small cell lung cancer. Study outcomes and limitations: Within adjacent lung there appeared a median approximately 57 of the top 100 tumor clones. Compared with tumor, uninvolved adjacent lung displayed greater T cell clonality, ranking highest overall.

The method was immunoSEQ multiplex PCR; TCRdb's version includes in-frame clones alone and lacks a portion of them. The table includes some 30,000 clones, approximately 90% detected once. On this clone itself: Its specificity is not known.

This CDR3 is built from 13 residues. The ends were cut back, 3 bases at V and 2 bases at J, with 10 bases in the middle. Germline V gene sequence: CDR1 GTSNPN, CDR2 SVGIG (reference sequence). The receptor's source is a man aged 35 to 70 with stage II lung adenocarcinoma. The chain joins TRBV30 to TRBJ1-2; D not certain. The material was PBMCs, obtained before any cancer treatment. CDR3 sequence: CAWRGTVNYGYTF. The CDR3 DNA sequence: TGTGCCTGGAGGGGCACAGTGAACTATGGCTACACCTTC.